Each of the 30 T cell receptor beta chains below was sequenced from the same sample in a study of CD8+ T cells in alopecia areata. Following RNA extraction, reverse transcription yielded cDNA that acted as the sequencing template. Sequencing used immunoSEQ multiplex PCR; TCRdb keeps in-frame clones, though not all of them. The data hold 95,000 to 120,000 clones, with roughly 64% observed a single time. Source material: CD8+ T cells sorted from blood. These receptors were taken from a human donor in good health.

Of note for this clone: An end of the junction differs from the germline gene, which may be a read error. The genes are TRBV2 and TRBJ2-7, with D possibly being TRBD1 (7 bases). Germline values: CDR1 SNHLY, CDR2 FYNNEI. This CDR3 is built from 10 residues. CDR3 DNA sequence: TGTGCCAGCGTGGAGGGACAGTCCTCCTTC. It specifies CASVEGQSSF. Based on the CDR3 plus reference TRBV2 and TRBJ2-7, the full variable domain is EPEVTQTPSHQVTQMGQEVILRCVPISNHLYFYWYRQILGQKVEFLVSFYNNEISEKSEIFDDQFSVERPDGSNFTLKIRSTKLEDSAMYFCASVEGQSSFGPGTRLTVT.

A remark on this clone: Other DNA sequences in the same sample also yield this CDR3. The chain employs TRBV19 and TRBJ1-1, with 8 bases fitting TRBD1. The ends lost 10 bases at V and 1 base at J; junction bases unmatched: 2. This CDR3 has 12 residues. Germline loops: CDR1 LNHDA, CDR2 SQIVND (reference sequence). This CDR3 reads CATGTGNTEAFF. In nucleotides, the CDR3 is TGTGCCACCGGGACAGGGAACACTGAAGCTTTCTTT.

The V call is TRBV11-2, the J call TRBJ1-1; D is unclear. The V and J ends lost 5 bases and 4 bases respectively, with 17 bases between them. CDR1 and CDR2 (germline): SGHAT, FQNNGV. This CDR3 is 15 amino acids long. CDR3: CASSPLTGTGTEAFF. The CDR3 nucleotides are TGTGCCAGCAGCCCTCTGACTGGAACGGGCACTGAAGCTTTCTTT.

The J gene is TRBJ2-3, the V gene TRBV7-3, with no clear D. Per germline, CDR1 SGHTA and CDR2 FQGTGA. The length of the CDR3 is 14 residues. The germline V and J ends were trimmed by 0 bases and 6 bases, with 10 bases remaining between them. CDR3 nucleotides: TGTGCCAGCAGCTTAACAGGGCCAGCGGATACGCAGTATTTT. Translation: CASSLTGPADTQYF.

V gene TRBV5-6 combines with J gene TRBJ1-1, with a weak D call TRBD1 (6 bases). Germline loops: CDR1 SGHDT, CDR2 YYEEEE. Trimming stripped 4 bases from V and 1 base from J, with 11 bases between. CDR3 size: 14 residues. The CDR3 coding sequence is TGTGCCAGCAGCACCACAGGGTGGAACACTGAAGCTTTCTTT. Amino acid sequence: CASSTTGWNTEAFF.

The rearrangement links TRBV5-1 to TRBJ2-5; weak D call: TRBD2 (5 bases). Trimming took off 0 bases at V and 1 base at J, with 10 bases between the two ends. This CDR3 spans 15 amino acids. Germline V gene data show CDR1 as SGHRS and CDR2 as YFSETQ. As DNA, the CDR3 is TGCGCCAGCAGCTTGGCTGGCGGGCTCCAAGAGACCCAGTACTTC. Protein: CASSLAGGLQETQYF.

The chain uses TRBV5-6 and TRBJ2-5; TRBD1 or TRBD2 may be the D gene (5 bases each). The CDR3 has 14 residues. Germline V gene lookup returns CDR1 SGHDT and CDR2 YYEEEE. The V gene lost 1 base and the J gene lost 5 bases, with 12 bases spanning the gap. The CDR3 DNA sequence: TGTGCCAGCAGCTTGTCAGGGAGCGAGGAGACCCAGTACTTC. It encodes CASSLSGSEETQYF. The variable domain in full, with the rest retrieved from reference TRBV5-6 and TRBJ2-5, is DAGVTQSPTHLIKTRGQQVTLRCSPKSGHDTVSWYQQALGQGPQFIFQYYEEEERQRGNFPDRFSGHQFPNYSSELNVNALLLGDSALYLCASSLSGSEETQYFGPGTRLLVL.

The rearrangement joins TRBV19 to TRBJ2-7; TRBD2 matches 11 bases. The CDR3 totals 15 residues. Per germline, CDR1 LNHDA and CDR2 SQIVND (reference sequence). J was trimmed by 6 bases and V by 3 bases; bases with no gene match: 7. In DNA, the CDR3 is TGTGCCAGTAGTATGGGACTAGCGGTGGCCGGCGAGCAGTACTTC. It translates to CASSMGLAVAGEQYF.

This chain joins TRBV7-8 and TRBJ2-7; D is tentatively TRBD1 or TRBD2 (5 bases each). Deletions cut 1 base from V and 4 bases from J, with 17 bases between. The CDR3 has 16 residues. CDR1 is SGHVS, CDR2 FQNEAQ, per germline. The CDR3 DNA reads TGTGCCAGCAGCTTAGGAATGGGGGTCGGTTTTTACGAGCAGTACTTC. As protein: CASSLGMGVGFYEQYF.

Many counts were recorded for this clone. J is TRBJ2-5 and V is TRBV7-9, with D maybe TRBD2 (7 bases). The germline V gene encodes CDR1 SEHNR and CDR2 FQNEAQ (reference sequence). This CDR3 is 17 amino acids long. The germline V and J ends were trimmed by 0 bases and 0 bases, with 14 bases remaining between them. This chain's CDR3 is CASSLASRRGHQETQYF. The CDR3 region has the DNA TGTGCCAGCAGCTTAGCGTCGAGGCGGGGGCACCAAGAGACCCAGTACTTC.

Comments on this clone: Distinct nucleotide sequences in the sample also encode this CDR3. The chain combines TRBV30 with TRBJ1-1, with D possibly TRBD1 on 5 matching bases. Germline CDR1 GTSNPN, CDR2 SVGIG (reference sequence). CDR3 size: 13 residues. Trimming left V 3 bases short and J 1 base short, with 9 bases between. CDR3: CAWSVQGNTEAFF. CDR3 sequence (DNA): TGTGCCTGGAGCGTTCAGGGGAACACTGAAGCTTTCTTT.

V usage is TRBV2 and J usage is TRBJ1-2; unclear D gene. Trimming shortened V by 6 bases and J by 4 bases, and 6 bases separated the two germline ends. Germline V gene sequence: CDR1 SNHLY, CDR2 FYNNEI. The CDR3 is 11 residues long. CDR3: CASRTSYGYTF. CDR3 coding DNA: TGTGCCAGCAGAACAAGCTATGGCTACACCTTC.

In regard to this clone: This sample includes further DNA sequences coding for the same CDR3. This chain joins TRBV13 and TRBJ2-7; D is undetermined. V shed 0 bases and J shed 0 bases, with 3 bases lying between them. The CDR3 loop spans 13 amino acids. Germline values: CDR1 PRHDT, CDR2 FYEKMQ (reference sequence). The DNA for the CDR3 is TGTGCCAGCAGCTTAGGTCGCTCCTACGAGCAGTACTTC. Translating gives CASSLGRSYEQYF.

The chain combines TRBV2 with TRBJ1-5; D may be TRBD1 (5 bases). The CDR3 is 15 amino acids. Deletions cut 1 base from V and 7 bases from J, with 14 bases between. Germline assignment: CDR1 SNHLY and CDR2 FYNNEI. DNA of the CDR3: TGTGCCAGCAGTGAAGACAGCTGGGGCTACCAGCCCCAGCATTTT. It encodes CASSEDSWGYQPQHF.

This clone was seen a few times. The chain uses TRBV9 and TRBJ2-3, with TRBD1 as a possible D gene (6 bases). Trimming pared 6 bases from V and 2 bases from J, leaving 13 bases between. Per the germline V gene, CDR1 is SGDLS and CDR2 is YYNGEE. This CDR3 spans 14 amino acids. DNA for the CDR3: TGTGCCAGCACCTCGGGACACGACACAGATACGCAGTATTTT. It is translated as CASTSGHDTDTQYF. Combining the CDR3 with reference TRBV9 and TRBJ2-3 gives the whole variable domain DSGVTQTPKHLITATGQRVTLRCSPRSGDLSVYWYQQSLDQGLQFLIQYYNGEERAKGNILERFSAQQFPDLHSELNLSSLELGDSALYFCASTSGHDTDTQYFGPGTRLTVL.

The genes are TRBV6-5 and TRBJ1-4, with D possibly being TRBD1 (5 bases). The CDR3 extends over 14 amino acids. V shed 3 bases and J shed 7 bases, with 12 bases lying between them. In germline, CDR1 is MNHEY, CDR2 SVGAGI. DNA for the CDR3: TGTGCCAGCAGTTATGGGGCGTACAGTGAAAAACTGTTTTTT. Amino acid sequence: CASSYGAYSEKLFF.

The chain links TRBV2 to TRBJ2-5; 7 nucleotides match TRBD1. Germline CDR1 reads SNHLY; CDR2 reads FYNNEI. Trimming took 6 bases from V and 5 from J; bases not matched to a gene: 6. The CDR3 sequence is 13 residues long. The CDR3 DNA reads as TGTGCCAGCAGAGCACAGGGGCGGGAGACCCAGTACTTC. Protein sequence: CASRAQGRETQYF.

The V and J genes are TRBV10-2 and TRBJ1-2; weak D call: TRBD1 (5 bases). The CDR3 has 13 residues. The germline V gene encodes CDR1 WSHSY and CDR2 SAAADI. The germline V and J ends were trimmed by 3 bases and 3 bases, with 8 bases remaining between them. The DNA of the CDR3 is TGCGCCAGCAGTGACGGGGGACACTATGGCTACACCTTC. Its protein is CASSDGGHYGYTF.

This CDR3 reads CASSLDRVPALHF. CDR3 in DNA: TGTGCCAGCAGCCTTGACAGGGTCCCAGCCCTCCACTTT. V gene TRBV13 combines with J gene TRBJ1-6; 7 positions agree with TRBD1. The germline CDR1 and CDR2 sequences are PRHDT and FYEKMQ (reference sequence). V shed 5 bases and J 14 bases; nucleotides not matched to a gene: 9. The CDR3 sequence is 13 residues long.

V and J are TRBV4-3 and TRBJ2-3, with a weak D call TRBD2 (6 bases). Trimming removed 4 bases from V and 0 bases from J, with 11 bases in between. The CDR3 spans 15 residues. Germline V CDR1 and CDR2: LGHNA, YSLEER. This CDR3 is CASSPRGKSTDTQYF. CDR3 bases: TGCGCCAGCAGCCCCCGGGGGAAGAGCACAGATACGCAGTATTTT.

This clone was seen more than once but under ten times. The rearrangement joins TRBV13 to TRBJ1-2, with a weak D call TRBD1 (6 bases). The V end was cut by 0 bases, the J end by 3 bases, with 11 bases between. The CDR3 consists of 15 residues. Germline values: CDR1 PRHDT, CDR2 FYEKMQ (reference sequence). Here the CDR3 reads CASSLGGGGDYGYTF. CDR3 bases: TGTGCCAGCAGCTTAGGAGGAGGGGGTGACTATGGCTACACCTTC.

The rearrangement links TRBV5-6 to TRBJ1-2; TRBD1 might be the D (6 bases). Trimming pared 4 bases from V and 6 bases from J, leaving 13 bases between. The germline CDR1 and CDR2 sequences are SGHDT and YYEEEE. The CDR3 sequence is 13 residues long. This CDR3 is CASSPQGENGYTF. Here the CDR3 DNA reads TGTGCCAGCAGCCCACAGGGTGAAAATGGCTACACCTTC. The entire variable domain, with the rest obtained from reference TRBV5-6 and TRBJ1-2, is as follows: DAGVTQSPTHLIKTRGQQVTLRCSPKSGHDTVSWYQQALGQGPQFIFQYYEEEERQRGNFPDRFSGHQFPNYSSELNVNALLLGDSALYLCASSPQGENGYTFGSGTRLTVV.

This chain links TRBV28 with TRBJ1-1; D is ambiguous. The V gene lost 10 bases and the J gene lost 2 bases, with 14 bases spanning the gap. The length of the CDR3 is 13 residues. Germline V gene data show CDR1 as MDHEN and CDR2 as SYDVKM. The CDR3 DNA reads TGTGCCACATCGGACTGGGCTAACACTGAAGCTTTCTTT. As protein: CATSDWANTEAFF.

This chain links TRBV19 with TRBJ1-2; TRBD1 might be the D (5 bases). Germline CDR1 is LNHDA and CDR2 is SQIVND (reference sequence). This CDR3 contains 11 residues. Between the trimmed V and J ends, which lost 10 bases and 8 bases, there was a span of 14 bases. The CDR3 nucleotides are TGTGCCACCCTCCAGGGTGGAGGCTACACCTTC. Its translation is CATLQGGGYTF.

The sample holds a few counts of this clone. V is TRBV29-1 and J is TRBJ1-2; 10 nucleotides match TRBD1. The CDR3 is made up of 13 amino acids. V lost 6 bases to trimming and J lost 8 bases; unmatched junction nucleotides: 9. Germline CDR1 and CDR2: SQVTM and ANQGSEA. The CDR3 here is CSVLRQGAWGYTF. The DNA of the CDR3 is TGCAGCGTCCTAAGACAGGGGGCGTGGGGCTACACCTTC.

This chain links TRBV29-1 with TRBJ2-7, with a possible D match to TRBD1 (5 bases). Per the germline V gene, CDR1 is SQVTM and CDR2 is ANQGSEA. Deletions cut 2 bases from V and 3 bases from J, with 17 bases between. The CDR3 loop spans 15 amino acids. In DNA, the CDR3 is TGCAGCGTTGAACACCAGCAGGGTGGTTTCTACGAGCAGTACTTC. It is translated as CSVEHQQGGFYEQYF.

This clone was picked up a small number of times. The rearrangement uses TRBV28 and TRBJ1-4; D unresolved. The germline gives CDR1 MDHEN, CDR2 SYDVKM. With 3 bases removed from V and 8 bases from J, the gap between germline ends came to 16 bases. The CDR3 contains 15 residues. The DNA for the CDR3 is TGTGCCAGCAGTTTTTTGTATTTCCCGGACGAAAAACTGTTTTTT. Its translation: CASSFLYFPDEKLFF.

This clone has a count of ten or more. This chain connects TRBV4-2 to TRBJ1-6, with TRBD1 identical over 9 bases. Trimming took 2 bases from V and 7 from J; bases not matched to a gene: 6. The length of the CDR3 is 16 residues. CDR1 is LGHNA, CDR2 YNFKEQ, per germline. The CDR3 here is CASSQSAGTGNSPLHF. For the CDR3, the DNA is TGTGCCAGCAGCCAATCGGCCGGGACAGGGAATTCACCCCTCCACTTT.

This chain uses TRBV7-9 with TRBJ2-1; TRBD2 agrees at 8 bases. The junction had 3 bases not matched to a gene; V was cut back by 1 base and J by 4 bases. The CDR3 is 15 residues long. CDR1 and CDR2 (germline): SEHNR, FQNEAQ (reference sequence). CDR3 sequence: CASSLGAGEYNEQFF. DNA of the CDR3: TGTGCCAGCAGCTTAGGAGCGGGGGAGTACAATGAGCAGTTCTTC.

The gene calls are TRBV2 and TRBJ1-1, with D possibly being TRBD1 (5 bases). V was cut by 4 bases and J by 1 base, with 13 bases left in between. Germline V CDR1 and CDR2: SNHLY, FYNNEI. The CDR3 consists of 15 residues. The CDR3 region has the DNA TGTGCCAGCAGTGCCTTCAGGGTGGCGAACACTGAAGCTTTCTTT. Amino acid sequence: CASSAFRVANTEAFF.